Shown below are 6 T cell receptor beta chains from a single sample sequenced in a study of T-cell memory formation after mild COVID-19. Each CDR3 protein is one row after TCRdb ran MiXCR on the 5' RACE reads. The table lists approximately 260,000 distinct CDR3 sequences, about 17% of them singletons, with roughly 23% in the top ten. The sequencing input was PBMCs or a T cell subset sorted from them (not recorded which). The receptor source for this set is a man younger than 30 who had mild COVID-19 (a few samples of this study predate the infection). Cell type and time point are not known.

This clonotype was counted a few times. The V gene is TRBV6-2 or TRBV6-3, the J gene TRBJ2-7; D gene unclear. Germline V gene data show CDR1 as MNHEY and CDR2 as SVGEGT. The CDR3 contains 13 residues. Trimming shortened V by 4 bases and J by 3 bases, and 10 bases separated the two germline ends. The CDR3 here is CASSSPNYYEQYV. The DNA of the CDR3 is TGTGCCAGCAGTTCCCCAAATTACTACGAGCAGTACGTC.

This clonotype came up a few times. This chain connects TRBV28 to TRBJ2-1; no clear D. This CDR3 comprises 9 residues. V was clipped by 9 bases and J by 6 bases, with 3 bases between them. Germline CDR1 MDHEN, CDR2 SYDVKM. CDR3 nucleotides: TGTGCCAGGATCAATGAGCAGTTCTTC. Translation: CARINEQFF.

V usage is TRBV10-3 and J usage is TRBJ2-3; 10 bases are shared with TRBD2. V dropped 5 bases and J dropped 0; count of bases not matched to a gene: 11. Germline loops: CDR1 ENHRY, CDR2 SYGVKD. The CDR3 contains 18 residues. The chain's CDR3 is CAISPRTSGVYSTDTQYF. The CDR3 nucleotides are TGTGCCATCAGTCCCCGGACTAGCGGAGTCTATAGCACAGATACGCAGTATTTT.

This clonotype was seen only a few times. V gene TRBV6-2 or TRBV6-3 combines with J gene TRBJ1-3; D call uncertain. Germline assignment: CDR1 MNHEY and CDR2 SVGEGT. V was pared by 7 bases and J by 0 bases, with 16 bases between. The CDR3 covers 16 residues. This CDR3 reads CASNREFSYSGNTIYF. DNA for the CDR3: TGTGCCAGCAACCGAGAGTTCTCCTACTCTGGAAACACCATATATTTT.

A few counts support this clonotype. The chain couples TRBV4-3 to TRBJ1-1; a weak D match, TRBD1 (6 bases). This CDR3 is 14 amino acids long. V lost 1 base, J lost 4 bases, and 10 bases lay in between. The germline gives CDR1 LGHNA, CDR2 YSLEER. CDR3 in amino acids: CASSQAGARTEAFF. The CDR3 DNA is TGCGCCAGCAGCCAAGCGGGGGCCCGCACTGAAGCTTTCTTT.

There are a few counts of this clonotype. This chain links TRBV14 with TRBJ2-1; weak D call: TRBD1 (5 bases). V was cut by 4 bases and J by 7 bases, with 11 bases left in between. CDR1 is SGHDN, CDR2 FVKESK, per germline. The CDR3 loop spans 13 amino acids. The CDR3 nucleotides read TGTGCCAGCAGCCCATGGGCAGGGAATGAGCAGTTCTTC. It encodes CASSPWAGNEQFF.